Presented here are 17 T cell receptor beta chains from one specimen sequenced in a study of blood T cell repertoires in COVID-19. Generated by immunoSEQ multiplex PCR, the TCRdb table keeps only in-frame clones and is missing some. The repertoire consists of hundreds of thousands of clones, with about 80% occurring once and the leading ten covering approximately 9.1%. The sequencing input was peripheral blood. Receptor source: an elderly man with acute or convalescent COVID-19.

This clone was detected a few times. DNA of the CDR3: TGTGCCAGTAGTCCCGGGACAGGGGGCGGTCAGCCCCAGCATTTT. Residues: CASSPGTGGGQPQHF. The chain employs TRBV19 and TRBJ1-5; 12 bases map to TRBD1. V dropped 5 bases and J dropped 6; count of bases not matched to a gene: 5. Germline V gene data show CDR1 as LNHDA and CDR2 as SQIVND (reference sequence). This CDR3 region has 15 residues.

This clone has only a few counts. The chain recombines TRBV28 with TRBJ1-1, with 11 positions matching TRBD1. The length of the CDR3 is 16 residues. Germline V gives CDR1 MDHEN, CDR2 SYDVKM. Trimming cost V 6 bases and J 5 bases; bases outside gene matches: 11. CDR3 sequence reads: CASRSFAGQGGTEAFF. CDR3 nucleotide sequence: TGTGCCAGCAGGTCCTTCGCGGGACAGGGGGGAACTGAAGCTTTCTTT.

This clone was seen a handful of times. Additional DNA sequences in this sample encode the identical CDR3. The genes are TRBV5-1 and TRBJ2-2, with a possible D match to TRBD2 (5 bases). The CDR3 totals 14 residues. The V end lost 4 bases, the J end lost 1 base, and 8 bases lay between the germline ends. CDR1 is SGHRS, CDR2 YFSETQ, per germline. The CDR3 coding sequence is TGCGCCAGCAGCCTCCGGGGGAACACCGGGGAGCTGTTTTTT. Residues: CASSLRGNTGELFF. The full variable domain, in which reference TRBV5-1 and TRBJ2-2 provide the parts outside the CDR3, is KAGVTQTPRYLIKTRGQQVTLSCSPISGHRSVSWYQQTPGQGLQFLFEYFSETQRNKGNFPGRFSGRQFSNSRSEMNVSTLELGDSALYLCASSLRGNTGELFFGEGSRLTVL.

CDR3 nucleotide sequence: TGTGCCAGCAGTCTAGTACAATCGAACACTGAAGCTTTCTTT. It is translated as CASSLVQSNTEAFF. This chain uses TRBV28 with TRBJ1-1; no clear D gene. In germline, CDR1 is MDHEN, CDR2 SYDVKM. CDR3 size: 14 residues. V was trimmed by 5 bases and J by 1 base, leaving 11 bases between them.

The chain couples TRBV19 to TRBJ2-6; the match to TRBD1 covers 7 bases. The CDR3 covers 15 residues. Germline V gene data show CDR1 as LNHDA and CDR2 as SQIVND (reference sequence). Germline trimming cut 5 bases from V and 4 bases from J; bases unmatched to any gene: 5. In DNA form, the CDR3 reads TGTGCCAGTAGTGTAACAGGGGCCGGGGCCAACGTCCTGACTTTC. It encodes CASSVTGAGANVLTF.

The DNA for the CDR3 is TGTGCCAGCAGCCAGGGAAGGAGGGAGCAGTACTTC. This sequence encodes CASSQGRREQYF. This chain links TRBV3-1 (or the pseudogene TRBV3-2) with TRBJ2-7, with a tentative D call TRBD2 (5 bases). Trimming cost V 3 bases and J 7 bases, with 10 bases left between them. CDR3 length: 12 residues. CDR1 LGHDT and CDR2 YNNKEL come from the germline V gene (reference sequence).

This clone occurred once. V and J are TRBV7-3 and TRBJ2-1; 11 bases match TRBD2. The CDR3 contains 17 residues. After removal of 2 bases from V and 7 bases from J, the junction contained 10 bases not matched to a gene. CDR1 SGHTA and CDR2 FQGTGA come from the germline V gene. DNA for the CDR3: TGTGCCAGCAGCTTACTAGCGGGAGGCCTAGGATCGAATGAGCAGTTCTTC. Translation gives CASSLLAGGLGSNEQFF.

J is TRBJ2-3 and V is TRBV6-1, with TRBD2 matching over 12 bases. The CDR3 extends over 18 amino acids. The V gene's germline CDR1 is MNHNS and CDR2 SASEGT. The V and J ends lost 2 bases and 4 bases, in that order; junction bases with no gene match: 10. Written as DNA, the CDR3 is TGTGCCAGCAGTGAAAGGCTAGCGGGGGGGCCTCCGGCAGATACGCAGTATTTT. Translated, it gives CASSERLAGGPPADTQYF.

V gene TRBV27 combines with J gene TRBJ2-7; D is unclear. Per the germline V gene, CDR1 is MNHEY and CDR2 is SMNVEV (reference sequence). The V end was cut by 5 bases, the J end by 4 bases, with 15 bases between. This CDR3 has 14 amino acids. CDR3 nucleotide sequence: TGTGCCAGCAGTCCCACCGTAGGCGGTTACGAGCAGTACTTC. Its translation is CASSPTVGGYEQYF.

The CDR3 protein is CASRSVVVGNTIYF. CDR3 nucleotide sequence: TGTGCCAGCCGGAGCGTAGTCGTGGGAAACACCATATATTTT. The chain couples TRBV6-5 to TRBJ1-3; no clear D. V was pared by 8 bases and J by 4 bases, with 15 bases between. This CDR3 has 14 amino acids. Germline loops: CDR1 MNHEY, CDR2 SVGAGI.

J is TRBJ2-4 and V is TRBV5-6; tentative D call: TRBD2 (7 bases). The V gene's germline CDR1 is SGHDT and CDR2 YYEEEE. The CDR3 is 16 residues long. Trimming shortened V by 2 bases and J by 0 bases, and 12 bases separated the two germline ends. CDR3: CASSFGGPLAKNIQYF. The CDR3 DNA reads TGTGCCAGCAGCTTCGGGGGGCCGCTAGCCAAAAACATTCAGTACTTC.

About this clone itself: This specimen includes other DNA sequences encoding the same CDR3. This chain joins TRBV5-1 and TRBJ2-2; 7 nucleotides line up with TRBD1. There are 13 residues in the CDR3. The V gene end was trimmed by 8 bases and the J gene end by 1 base; junction bases not matched to a gene: 2. The germline gives CDR1 SGHRS, CDR2 YFSETQ. As DNA, the CDR3 is TGCGCCAGTAGACAGGGGAACACCGGGGAGCTGTTTTTT. Its translation is CASRQGNTGELFF.

The J gene is TRBJ2-7, the V gene TRBV28; 11 bases agree with TRBD2. Unmatched junction bases numbered 4, after V lost 6 bases and J lost 0 bases. The CDR3 runs to 15 residues. CDR1 is MDHEN and CDR2 is SYDVKM in the germline V gene. The CDR3 bases are TGTGCCAGCAGCCGGGGACTAGCGGACTCCTACGAGCAGTACTTC. Translation gives CASSRGLADSYEQYF. Supplemented by reference TRBV28 and TRBJ2-7, the full variable domain reads DVKVTQSSRYLVKRTGEKVFLECVQDMDHENMFWYRQDPGLGLRLIYFSYDVKMKEKGDIPEGYSVSREKKERFSLILESASTNQTSMYLCASSRGLADSYEQYFGPGTRLTVT.

J is TRBJ1-2 and V is TRBV9; TRBD1 is a possible D gene (5 bases). Deletions cut 0 bases from V and 4 bases from J, with 13 bases between. There are 15 residues in the CDR3. CDR1 is SGDLS, CDR2 YYNGEE, per germline. The CDR3 DNA is TGTGCCAGCAGCGTAGGGCAGGAGGGGACCTATGGCTACACCTTC. Protein sequence: CASSVGQEGTYGYTF.

DNA of the CDR3: TGTGCCAGCAGTTACTCTGGAGGGAGAGGCAATCAGCCCCAGCATTTT. Translated, it gives CASSYSGGRGNQPQHF. This rearrangement joins TRBV6-2 or TRBV6-3 to TRBJ1-5; no reliable D call. The CDR3 has 16 residues. V was shortened by 0 bases and J by 2 bases, with 11 bases between the two germline ends. Germline CDR1 MNHEY, CDR2 SVGEGT.

This rearrangement joins TRBV11-2 to TRBJ2-1; 7 bases are shared with TRBD1. This CDR3 is 15 amino acids long. Germline CDR1 is SGHAT and CDR2 is FQNNGV. Trimming removed 5 bases from V and 0 bases from J; junction bases left unmatched: 4. CDR3 loop: CASSKGDSSYNEQFF. For the CDR3, the DNA is TGTGCCAGCAGCAAAGGGGACAGCTCCTACAATGAGCAGTTCTTC.

V is TRBV4-1 and J is TRBJ2-1; 12 bases fit TRBD2. V lost 5 bases and J lost 9; bases outside the gene matches: 8. This CDR3 has 15 amino acids. Per the germline V gene, CDR1 is MGHRA and CDR2 is YSYEKL. CDR3 DNA: TGCGCCAGCAGCGGTGGACTAGCGGGGTTTTTTGAGCAGTTCTTC. This gives the protein CASSGGLAGFFEQFF.